These T cell receptor beta chains were read from a single sample in a study of CD8 T cells in ankylosing spondylitis. TCRdb re-derived calls from the 5' RACE reads in MiXCR, one entry per CDR3 protein. The profile shows some 800,000 distinct CDR3 sequences, about 11% of them singletons. The sequenced sample was blood, either unsorted or a sorted T cell fraction (not recorded which). Receptor source: a male donor with ankylosing spondylitis. Each CDR3 is given with its conserved first and last residue. Size is omitted from some rows. Given values are once, few, many or a class for expanded clones.

clone size: once; V gene: TRBV9; CDR3 protein: CASSVEGVGTDTQYF
clone size: -; V gene: TRBV5-1; CDR3 protein: CASSLEGVDPTTQYF
clone size: -; V gene: TRBV12-3/TRBV12-4; CDR3 protein: CASSTIDRGGEKLFF
clone size: few; V gene: TRBV6-1; CDR3 protein: CATRARAAFYEQYF
clone size: once; V gene: TRBV28; CDR3 protein: CASNHRGRRSYEQYF
clone size: -; V gene: TRBV5-1; CDR3 protein: CASSLGATGGTDTQYF
clone size: many; V gene: TRBV29-1; CDR3 protein: CSVASLAGVINEQFF
clone size: few; V gene: TRBV5-1; CDR3 protein: CASSWTGTGDTEAFF
clone size: few; V gene: TRBV4-3; CDR3 protein: CASSQARASISPLHF
clone size: few; V gene: TRBV2; CDR3 protein: CASSVMGFAYEQYF
clone size: -; V gene: TRBV24-1; CDR3 protein: CATSDREDTQYF
clone size: many; V gene: TRBV7-2; CDR3 protein: CASSLYRGSYEQYF
clone size: many; V gene: TRBV4-2; CDR3 protein: CASSRRRDWGEQFF
clone size: many; V gene: TRBV5-1; CDR3 protein: CASTRNNGGDTQYF
clone size: few; V gene: TRBV15; CDR3 protein: CATSTGGGLKVEQYF
clone size: few; V gene: TRBV5-6; CDR3 protein: CASSQTGGSYEQYF
clone size: few; V gene: TRBV20-1; CDR3 protein: CSAGDGTGGKDEQFF
clone size: many; V gene: TRBV7-2; CDR3 protein: CASSSQGRDTQYF
clone size: many; V gene: TRBV20-1; CDR3 protein: CSALPGQGAYEQYF
clone size: -; V gene: TRBV4-2; CDR3 protein: CASSLEERGGLKQFF
clone size: few; V gene: TRBV28; CDR3 protein: CASSPADRGYTEAFF
clone size: -; V gene: TRBV7-2; CDR3 protein: CASSVVGQAHSPLHF
clone size: -; V gene: TRBV7-2; CDR3 protein: CASLSRANTEAFF
clone size: many; V gene: TRBV29-1; CDR3 protein: CSVELSGGSYNEQFF
clone size: -; V gene: TRBV9; CDR3 protein: CASSRTRDGNYEQYF
clone size: -; V gene: TRBV4-3; CDR3 protein: CASSAIPGTENTEAFF
clone size: few; V gene: TRBV4-3; CDR3 protein: CASSQTGNNSPLHF
clone size: few; V gene: TRBV7-2; CDR3 protein: CASSYRTAIGYF
clone size: few; V gene: TRBV5-1; CDR3 protein: CASSFTRVRETQYF
clone size: few; V gene: TRBV6-2/TRBV6-3; CDR3 protein: CASSSETSYTGELFF
clone size: -; V gene: TRBV18; CDR3 protein: CASSPPAGLTNEKLFF
clone size: -; V gene: TRBV7-9; CDR3 protein: CASSTDRGLITGELFF
clone size: -; V gene: TRBV6-6; CDR3 protein: CASRDREWELFF